These T cell receptor beta chains were read from a single sample in a study of beta chain features in type 1 diabetes. The assay was immunoSEQ multiplex PCR, and TCRdb's table has in-frame clones only and misses some. In the table there are roughly 400,000 clones, around 9.6% of which are singletons. Sequenced sample: central memory CD4+ T cells from blood. These receptors were collected from a man younger than 40 with type 1 diabetes. Both conserved end residues are part of each CDR3. The D gene is left open where the match is weak. Clone size appears in some rows only: once, few, many, or a class for an expanded clone.

j_call: TRBJ1-5; v_call: TRBV7-2; clone_size: NA; d_call: NA; cdr3_nt: TGTGCCAGCAGCTTAAACCACAGGGCTCAGCCCCAGCATTTT; cdr3_aa: CASSLNHRAQPQHF
j_call: TRBJ1-1; v_call: TRBV7-9; clone_size: many; d_call: NA; cdr3_nt: TGTGCCAGCAGCATCGGTAGCACGTCGGCGACTGAAGCTTTCTTT; cdr3_aa: CASSIGSTSATEAFF
j_call: TRBJ2-7; v_call: TRBV7-2; clone_size: NA; d_call: TRBD2; cdr3_nt: TGTGCCAGCAGCCCAACTAGCGGCTACGAGCAGTACTTC; cdr3_aa: CASSPTSGYEQYF
j_call: TRBJ1-1; v_call: TRBV18; clone_size: many; d_call: TRBD1; cdr3_nt: TGTGCCAGCTCACCTAGCCGACAGGGAGAAGCAAAGGGAACTGAAGCTTTCTTT; cdr3_aa: CASSPSRQGEAKGTEAFF
j_call: TRBJ2-5; v_call: TRBV2; clone_size: NA; d_call: NA; cdr3_nt: TGTGCCAGCAGCATACAGGGTGATGGGGAGACCCAGTACTTC; cdr3_aa: CASSIQGDGETQYF
j_call: TRBJ2-2; v_call: TRBV25-1; clone_size: many; d_call: TRBD1; cdr3_nt: TGTGCCAGCAGTGACAACAGGGGGTTGAACACCGGGGAGCTGTTTTTT; cdr3_aa: CASSDNRGLNTGELFF
j_call: TRBJ1-1; v_call: TRBV7-9; clone_size: many; d_call: TRBD1; cdr3_nt: TGTGCCAGCAGCTACCCCCGGGCAGGGGGAACTGAAGCTTTCTTT; cdr3_aa: CASSYPRAGGTEAFF
j_call: TRBJ2-7; v_call: TRBV5-4; clone_size: NA; d_call: TRBD1; cdr3_nt: TGTGCCAGCAGCGAGGGACAGGCGACCTACGAGCAGTACTTC; cdr3_aa: CASSEGQATYEQYF
j_call: TRBJ2-7; v_call: TRBV6-4; clone_size: NA; d_call: NA; cdr3_nt: TGTGCCACCTCGGACAGCTTTCCCTACGAGCAGTACTTC; cdr3_aa: CATSDSFPYEQYF
j_call: TRBJ2-1; v_call: TRBV9; clone_size: NA; d_call: TRBD2; cdr3_nt: TGTGCCAGCAGTCCAAGCGGGATCTCCTACAATGAGCAGTTCTTC; cdr3_aa: CASSPSGISYNEQFF
j_call: TRBJ2-1; v_call: TRBV7-7; clone_size: NA; d_call: TRBD2; cdr3_nt: TGTGCCAGCAGCTCGGGACTAGCGGGAGGCCTCGAGCAGTTCTTC; cdr3_aa: CASSSGLAGGLEQFF
j_call: TRBJ2-1; v_call: TRBV6-1; clone_size: NA; d_call: TRBD2; cdr3_nt: TGTGCCAGCAGTTCCCCGCTAGCGGAGGGGCAGTTCTTC; cdr3_aa: CASSSPLAEGQFF
j_call: TRBJ2-5; v_call: TRBV5-5; clone_size: few; d_call: TRBD1; cdr3_nt: TGTGCCAGCGGAACTCGTCCGGACAGGGGAGAGACCCAGTACTTC; cdr3_aa: CASGTRPDRGETQYF
j_call: TRBJ2-7; v_call: TRBV5-5; clone_size: NA; d_call: NA; cdr3_nt: TGTGCCAGCCACAGGGCGGGCTACGAGCAGTACTTC; cdr3_aa: CASHRAGYEQYF
j_call: TRBJ1-1; v_call: TRBV25-1; clone_size: NA; d_call: NA; cdr3_nt: TGTGCCAGCAGTTCCTCAGACAGGATCTACACTGAAGCTTTCTTT; cdr3_aa: CASSSSDRIYTEAFF
j_call: TRBJ2-7; v_call: TRBV21-1; clone_size: few; d_call: NA; cdr3_nt: TGTGCCAGCAGCACCACTAGCGGGCGAACCTACGAGCAGTACTTC; cdr3_aa: CASSTTSGRTYEQYF
j_call: TRBJ1-1; v_call: TRBV6-6; clone_size: NA; d_call: TRBD1; cdr3_nt: TGTGCCAGCAACGGACAGGGGGTCGGCACTGAAGCTTTCTTT; cdr3_aa: CASNGQGVGTEAFF
j_call: TRBJ2-7; v_call: TRBV7-8; clone_size: NA; d_call: NA; cdr3_nt: TGTGCCAGCAGCTCAGGATTAGAGCAGTACTTC; cdr3_aa: CASSSGLEQYF
j_call: TRBJ2-7; v_call: TRBV6-1; clone_size: few; d_call: TRBD1; cdr3_nt: TGTGCCAGCAGTGAAGGGGGACAGGGAGGGCGCGAGCAGTACTTC; cdr3_aa: CASSEGGQGGREQYF
j_call: TRBJ2-3; v_call: TRBV7-3; clone_size: NA; d_call: TRBD2; cdr3_nt: TGTGCCAGCAGCTTAGCGGGAGGCACAGATACGCAGTATTTT; cdr3_aa: CASSLAGGTDTQYF
j_call: TRBJ1-5; v_call: TRBV7-6; clone_size: NA; d_call: NA; cdr3_nt: TGTGCCAGCAGCCTGGGAGGACCTAATCAGCCCCAGCATTTT; cdr3_aa: CASSLGGPNQPQHF
j_call: TRBJ1-1; v_call: TRBV29-1; clone_size: NA; d_call: NA; cdr3_nt: TGCAGCGTTGCGTCAGGGTTCGTGTCAAATAAAGAAGCTTTCTTT; cdr3_aa: CSVASGFVSNKEAFF
j_call: TRBJ2-1; v_call: TRBV7-3; clone_size: few; d_call: NA; cdr3_nt: TGTGCCAGCAGCTTAGAGGGGAGCTCCTACAATGAGCAGTTCTTC; cdr3_aa: CASSLEGSSYNEQFF
j_call: TRBJ1-2; v_call: TRBV10-2; clone_size: few; d_call: NA; cdr3_nt: TGCGCCAGCAGGACCGGGACGGAATATGGCTACACCTTC; cdr3_aa: CASRTGTEYGYTF
j_call: TRBJ1-1; v_call: TRBV5-4; clone_size: many; d_call: NA; cdr3_nt: TGTGCCAGCAGCTTTTATGGGGTTGAAGCTTTCTTT; cdr3_aa: CASSFYGVEAFF
j_call: TRBJ1-2; v_call: TRBV7-8; clone_size: NA; d_call: TRBD1; cdr3_nt: TGTGCCAGCACCCAGGACAGGGTACATGGCTACACCTTC; cdr3_aa: CASTQDRVHGYTF
j_call: TRBJ2-7; v_call: TRBV5-1; clone_size: NA; d_call: TRBD2; cdr3_nt: TGCGCCAGCAGCTTGGGGGCTAGCGGGAGCCCCGAGGAGTACTTC; cdr3_aa: CASSLGASGSPEEYF
j_call: TRBJ2-7; v_call: TRBV27; clone_size: NA; d_call: NA; cdr3_nt: TGTGCCAGCAGAAGGTCTACAACTCTTTACGAGCAGTACTTC; cdr3_aa: CASRRSTTLYEQYF
j_call: TRBJ1-1; v_call: TRBV5-1; clone_size: NA; d_call: NA; cdr3_nt: TGCGCCAGCAGCTTAGTCATGAACACTGAAGCTTTCTTT; cdr3_aa: CASSLVMNTEAFF
j_call: TRBJ2-3; v_call: TRBV19; clone_size: few; d_call: TRBD2; cdr3_nt: TGTGCCAGTAGTCTTGCGGGAGAGGGTACGCAGTATTTT; cdr3_aa: CASSLAGEGTQYF
j_call: TRBJ2-5; v_call: TRBV10-3; clone_size: few; d_call: TRBD2; cdr3_nt: TGTGCCATCAACTCGGGACTACTCCAAGAGACCCAGTACTTC; cdr3_aa: CAINSGLLQETQYF
j_call: TRBJ1-2; v_call: TRBV10-3; clone_size: few; d_call: NA; cdr3_nt: TGTGCCATCAGTGATAAACCAGGGCCCTATGGCTACACCTTC; cdr3_aa: CAISDKPGPYGYTF
j_call: TRBJ1-4; v_call: TRBV4-1; clone_size: few; d_call: NA; cdr3_nt: TGCGCCAGCAGCCAAGAGGGGACATTCGGCGAAAAACTGTTTTTT; cdr3_aa: CASSQEGTFGEKLFF
j_call: TRBJ2-1; v_call: TRBV14; clone_size: many; d_call: NA; cdr3_nt: TGTGCCAGCAGCCAGAACAACTATGATGAGCAGTTCTTC; cdr3_aa: CASSQNNYDEQFF
j_call: TRBJ1-2; v_call: TRBV6-6; clone_size: NA; d_call: NA; cdr3_nt: TGTGCCATCAGTCCAGGGTTGGGCTACACCTTC; cdr3_aa: CAISPGLGYTF
j_call: TRBJ1-4; v_call: TRBV5-1; clone_size: NA; d_call: TRBD1; cdr3_nt: TGCGCCAGCAGCCCGGGGGACAGGGGGTTCGAAAAACTGTTTTTT; cdr3_aa: CASSPGDRGFEKLFF
j_call: TRBJ2-5; v_call: TRBV25-1; clone_size: few; d_call: NA; cdr3_nt: TGTGCCAGCAGTGAAGGACGCTCCGGGGTTACCCAGTACTTC; cdr3_aa: CASSEGRSGVTQYF
j_call: TRBJ2-5; v_call: TRBV30; clone_size: few; d_call: NA; cdr3_nt: TGTGCCTGGAGTGTACCCAGGGCTTTTTCGGAGACCCAGTACTTC; cdr3_aa: CAWSVPRAFSETQYF
j_call: TRBJ2-5; v_call: TRBV11-1; clone_size: few; d_call: TRBD2; cdr3_nt: TGTGCCAGCAGCTCCAGACTAGCGGGAGAGGGGTCAGAGACCCAGTACTTC; cdr3_aa: CASSSRLAGEGSETQYF
j_call: TRBJ2-2; v_call: TRBV27; clone_size: NA; d_call: TRBD2; cdr3_nt: TGTGCCAGCAGTTTCCTCTTTCGGGAGGGCGTGGGCACCGGGGAGCTGTTTTTT; cdr3_aa: CASSFLFREGVGTGELFF
j_call: TRBJ2-7; v_call: TRBV28; clone_size: NA; d_call: NA; cdr3_nt: TGTGCCAGCAGCCAAAGACCAGCCTACGAGCAGTACTTC; cdr3_aa: CASSQRPAYEQYF
j_call: TRBJ2-2; v_call: TRBV5-4; clone_size: few; d_call: NA; cdr3_nt: TGTGCCAGCAGCCGTCAGGGGACCGGGGAGCTGTTTTTT; cdr3_aa: CASSRQGTGELFF
j_call: TRBJ2-1; v_call: TRBV5-1; clone_size: few; d_call: NA; cdr3_nt: TGCGCCAGCAGCCCTAGCAGCTACAATGAGCAGTTCTTC; cdr3_aa: CASSPSSYNEQFF
j_call: TRBJ1-2; v_call: TRBV28; clone_size: NA; d_call: NA; cdr3_nt: TGTGCCAGCACCCCCATAGACGTGATTTATGGCTACACCTTC; cdr3_aa: CASTPIDVIYGYTF
j_call: TRBJ1-3; v_call: TRBV28; clone_size: few; d_call: TRBD1; cdr3_nt: TGTGCCAGCAGTCCGGGACAGTCTGGAAACACCATATATTTT; cdr3_aa: CASSPGQSGNTIYF
j_call: TRBJ2-7; v_call: TRBV9; clone_size: NA; d_call: NA; cdr3_nt: TGTGCCAGCAGCGTAGAGGTGGGACATTATAACCCCCTCTACTACGAGCAGTACTTC; cdr3_aa: CASSVEVGHYNPLYYEQYF
j_call: TRBJ1-2; v_call: TRBV14; clone_size: NA; d_call: NA; cdr3_nt: TGTGCCAGCAGCCCAGGACAGAAGTACGGCTACACCTTC; cdr3_aa: CASSPGQKYGYTF
j_call: TRBJ2-2; v_call: TRBV6-5; clone_size: NA; d_call: NA; cdr3_nt: TGTGCCAGCAGTCCTCGACACCCCACCGGGGAGCTGTTTTTT; cdr3_aa: CASSPRHPTGELFF
j_call: TRBJ1-5; v_call: TRBV9; clone_size: many; d_call: NA; cdr3_nt: TGTGCCAGCAGCGTAGGGGGATACAATCAGCCCCAGCATTTT; cdr3_aa: CASSVGGYNQPQHF
j_call: TRBJ2-7; v_call: TRBV4-2; clone_size: NA; d_call: TRBD2; cdr3_nt: TGTGCCAGCAGCCATGGGGAGGGAGGCTCGACCGAGCAGTACTTC; cdr3_aa: CASSHGEGGSTEQYF
j_call: TRBJ1-1; v_call: TRBV7-9; clone_size: few; d_call: NA; cdr3_nt: TGTGCCAGCAGCTCCCATCCCTTTGGGGCGCCCACTGAAGCTTTCTTT; cdr3_aa: CASSSHPFGAPTEAFF
j_call: TRBJ2-3; v_call: TRBV4-3; clone_size: NA; d_call: TRBD1; cdr3_nt: TGCGCCAGCAGCCAAGATCGGGGACAGGGACCCACAGATACGCAGTATTTT; cdr3_aa: CASSQDRGQGPTDTQYF
j_call: TRBJ2-7; v_call: TRBV20-1; clone_size: few; d_call: NA; cdr3_nt: TGCAGTGCTTATTACCGGGCCGAGCAGTACTTC; cdr3_aa: CSAYYRAEQYF
j_call: TRBJ2-6; v_call: TRBV30; clone_size: NA; d_call: TRBD1; cdr3_nt: TGTGCCTGGAGTAGACAGGGGGATGGGGCCAACGTCCTGACTTTC; cdr3_aa: CAWSRQGDGANVLTF
j_call: TRBJ1-1; v_call: TRBV4-3; clone_size: NA; d_call: TRBD1; cdr3_nt: TGCGCTAGCAGCCAAGATATTTGGACAGGGATGAACACTGAAGCTTTCTTT; cdr3_aa: CASSQDIWTGMNTEAFF
j_call: TRBJ2-6; v_call: TRBV18; clone_size: NA; d_call: NA; cdr3_nt: TGTGCCAGCTCACCACCGCTCTCGGGATTTCGCCCTGGGGCCAACGTCCTGACTTTC; cdr3_aa: CASSPPLSGFRPGANVLTF
j_call: TRBJ1-1; v_call: TRBV9; clone_size: NA; d_call: NA; cdr3_nt: TGTGCCAGCAGCGCAGGGAGGGGGGGCACTGAAGCTTTCTTT; cdr3_aa: CASSAGRGGTEAFF
j_call: TRBJ2-1; v_call: TRBV4-3; clone_size: NA; d_call: NA; cdr3_nt: TGCGCCAGCAGCCCCAGGGGGAGCGGGAGCACCTACAATGAGCAGTTCTTC; cdr3_aa: CASSPRGSGSTYNEQFF
j_call: TRBJ2-7; v_call: TRBV6-5; clone_size: few; d_call: NA; cdr3_nt: TGTGCCAGCAGAAAAGGAGGGGGCACGATCTACGAGCAGTACTTC; cdr3_aa: CASRKGGGTIYEQYF